This entry describes one T cell receptor beta chain. This clonotype came up a few times. Its recognized antigen is unknown. One base away there is no much larger clone; base qualities are not given. For CDR1 and CDR2, the germline V gene lists MNHEY and SVGAGI. CDR3 length: 15 amino acids, cysteine to phenylalanine. The DNA shown is the 45-base CDR3, in frame from base 1. Between the V and J ends, shortened by 0 bases and 3 bases respectively, the junction contains 6 bases. TCRdb records Illumina NovaSeq 6000 as the sequencer. TCRalpha and TCRbeta cDNA libraries were constructed by 5'RACE with constant-segment primers, with sample barcodes and unique molecular identifiers being introduced. Trizol reagent was used to extract RNA from every sample. The libraries were amplified in two PCR steps, and the second step added a second sample barcode and Illumina TruSeq adapters. Sequencing of libraries was performed on an Illumina NovaSeq with 2 x 150 bp paired-end reads. As for how the authors treated the data: Demultiplexing of reads and collapsing into UMI-guided consensus sequences were performed with migec v1.2.7. Using mixcr v2.1.11, the UMI consensuses were aligned to TRA and TRB V and J templates and assembled into clonotypes. Clonotypes were classified as expanded or contracted when called significant by both edgeR and NoisET, with noise models trained on biological replicates. For edgeR calls, the cutoffs were a false discovery rate-adjusted p below 0.01 and a log2 fold-change threshold of 1. As an exploratory analysis of dynamics, max-normalized trajectories of the 1000 most abundant clonotypes were examined by PCA with hierarchical clustering. Separately sequenced CD4+ and CD8+ repertoires were used to assign a CD4 or CD8 phenotype to each responding clone. TCRdb reran the public reads through fastp at Q25 and MiXCR, keeping productive beta chains. Under each unique CDR3 protein, matching rows form one entry showing the most common genes and DNA. The V and J calls and clone size come from TCRdb's table, not from the authors' own analysis. This sample has 140,000 to 150,000 distinct CDR3 sequences in its table, and almost 25% of those were observed once. Around a quarter of the sample rests with the top ten.

PBMCs were isolated by Ficoll-Paque density gradient centrifugation. This entry comes from a study of T-cell memory formation after mild COVID-19 (dated by TCRdb to the early 2020s). General notes on the study: TCR sequence clusters from the two donors were found to be largely donor specific. Longitudinal TCRalpha and TCRbeta repertoire sequencing tracked T-cell clones expanding and contracting after mild COVID-19 in a couple of donors. The cohort comprised two young, previously healthy adult volunteers, one female and one male. Findings and caveats that apply to the study as a whole: Clones contracting from day 15 to 85 had balanced CD4/CD8 phenotypes, while a second wave expanding from day 15 to 37 was biased towards CD4+. The study covered only two mild cases, and larger cohorts including severe cases with pre-infection samples were considered necessary. Contracting CD4+ clones appeared mostly in the CM and EM memory subsets, whereas CD8+ clones were enriched in EMRA. Some responding clones were found in pre-infection memory, which suggests that pre-existing cross-reactive memory T cells took part in the SARS-CoV-2 response. The second-wave clones that peaked on day 37 were not confirmed to be SARS-CoV-2 specific.

The sequence derives from an adult woman who had mild COVID-19 (a few samples of this study predate the infection). The sample titles of this study are shuffled in the database, so cell type and time point are left out; the donor was told from shared clones. Recombination joined TRBV6-5 with TRBJ2-6; no D gene call is confident. Sequencing input: PBMCs or a T cell subset sorted from them (not recorded which). The base sequence is TGTGCCAGCAGTTACTCGATGGATGGGGCCAACGTCCTGACTTTC. Its coded protein is CASSYSMDGANVLTF.